The 13 T cell receptor beta chains reported below all come from one sample, sequenced in a study of cytomegalovirus exposure and HLA in healthy donors. PCR involved 60 Vbeta and 13 Jbeta primers. Assay used: immunoSEQ multiplex PCR; TCRdb lists only in-frame clones, some missing. This repertoire shows under 200,000 clones, about 81% found once; its top ten account for 0.8%. Specimen: PBMCs. These receptors all come from a woman aged 18-30 years in good health and CMV-seronegative.

This clone was seen just once. J is TRBJ2-1 and V is TRBV27; 11 bases align to TRBD2. CDR1 and CDR2 from the germline V gene are MNHEY and SMNVEV (reference sequence). Trimming took 1 base from V and 9 from J; bases not matched to a gene: 8. This CDR3 is built from 16 residues. The chain's CDR3 is CASSLYLAGGPSEQFF. CDR3 nucleotides: TGTGCCAGCAGTTTATATTTAGCGGGAGGGCCCAGTGAGCAGTTCTTC.

This clone showed up just a few times. The V and J genes are TRBV6-6 and TRBJ2-7, with D tentatively TRBD2 (6 bases). Trimming left V 5 bases short and J 13 bases short, with 18 bases between. This CDR3 has 12 amino acids. Germline CDR1 MNHNY, CDR2 SVGAGI (reference sequence). CDR3 DNA sequence: TGTGCCAGCAGTGGGGACTGGACACCAGCTTACTTC. The encoded protein is CASSGDWTPAYF.

A word on this clone: Other DNA sequences in this sample translate to the same CDR3. The chain carries TRBV5-1 and TRBJ2-2; the D gene is possibly TRBD1 (6 bases). The V and J ends lost 0 bases and 5 bases respectively, with 8 bases between them. From germline, CDR1 is SGHRS and CDR2 YFSETQ. The CDR3 covers 14 residues. CDR3 bases: TGCGCCAGCAGCTTGGGGCAGGGGACCGGGGAGCTGTTTTTT. Amino acids: CASSLGQGTGELFF.

This clone was found once. The gene calls are TRBV19 and TRBJ1-5; no firm D call. The V gene lost 5 bases and the J gene lost 4 bases, with 6 bases spanning the gap. CDR1 LNHDA and CDR2 SQIVND come from the germline V gene (reference sequence). The CDR3 runs 12 residues. CDR3 coding DNA: TGTGCCAGTAGTCGCACTAATCAGCCCCAGCATTTT. It specifies CASSRTNQPQHF. Based on the CDR3 plus reference TRBV19 and TRBJ1-5, the full variable domain is DGGITQSPKYLFRKEGQNVTLSCEQNLNHDAMYWYRQDPGQGLRLIYYSQIVNDFQKGDIAEGYSVSREKKESFPLTVTSAQKNPTAFYLCASSRTNQPQHFGDGTRLSIL.

This sequence joins TRBV5-6 and TRBJ2-7; 8 bases line up with TRBD1. The CDR3 is 14 residues long. The V gene's germline CDR1 is SGHDT and CDR2 YYEEEE. The ends lost 5 bases at V and 6 bases at J; junction bases unmatched: 10. The CDR3 sequence: CASRVRDRLAEQYF. The CDR3 nucleotides read TGTGCCAGCAGGGTCCGGGACAGGTTAGCCGAGCAGTACTTC.

This chain joins TRBV6-1 and TRBJ2-1, with D possibly matching TRBD1 (5 bases). The germline CDR1 and CDR2 sequences are MNHNS and SASEGT. The CDR3 is made up of 14 amino acids. The V end lost 1 base, the J end lost 3 bases, and 7 bases lay between the germline ends. CDR3 residues: CASSEGGNYNEQFF. The DNA of the CDR3 is TGTGCCAGCAGTGAAGGGGGCAACTACAATGAGCAGTTCTTC.

The chain is built from TRBV29-1 and TRBJ1-2; D is undetermined. Germline CDR1 is SQVTM and CDR2 is ANQGSEA. This CDR3 spans 13 amino acids. Deletions cut 0 bases from V and 7 bases from J, with 12 bases between. The CDR3 region has the DNA TGCAGCGTTGAAGAGCCAGACTCTAGTGGCTACACCTTC. The encoded protein is CSVEEPDSSGYTF.

This rearrangement joins TRBV14 to TRBJ2-7; D might be TRBD2 (5 bases). Trimming removed 1 base from V and 7 bases from J, with 5 bases in between. There are 11 residues in the CDR3. Per germline, CDR1 SGHDN and CDR2 FVKESK. The CDR3, as DNA: TGTGCCAGCAGCCAAGGGAGGGAGCAGTACTTC. Its translation: CASSQGREQYF.

The gene calls are TRBV4-1 and TRBJ1-3, with D maybe TRBD1 (5 bases). The germline V and J ends were trimmed by 0 bases and 3 bases, with 9 bases remaining between them. Germline V gives CDR1 MGHRA, CDR2 YSYEKL. The CDR3 length is 15 residues. CDR3 sequence (DNA): TGCGCCAGCAGCCAAGATTTAGGACATGGAAACACCATATATTTT. Protein sequence: CASSQDLGHGNTIYF.

This chain links TRBV5-5 with TRBJ1-1; TRBD1 is a possible D gene (6 bases). There are 15 residues in the CDR3. V was clipped by 1 base and J by 1 base, with 11 bases between them. Germline lookup yields CDR1 SGHKS and CDR2 YYEKEE (reference sequence). The CDR3 DNA reads TGTGCCAGCAGCTTGTTGTACAGGGAGAACACTGAAGCTTTCTTT. It yields the protein CASSLLYRENTEAFF. Full variable domain (rest looked up from reference TRBV5-5 and TRBJ1-1): DAGVTQSPTHLIKTRGQQVTLRCSPISGHKSVSWYQQVLGQGPQFIFQYYEKEERGRGNFPDRFSARQFPNYSSELNVNALLLGDSALYLCASSLLYRENTEAFFGQGTRLTVV.

This clone appeared a few times. The rearrangement uses TRBV27 and TRBJ2-2, with D possibly matching TRBD1 (6 bases). CDR3 length: 15 residues. Trimming removed 6 bases from V and 5 bases from J, with 16 bases in between. The germline CDR1 and CDR2 sequences are MNHEY and SMNVEV (reference sequence). The CDR3 nucleotides read TGTGCCAGCAGGATTTCAGGGGTTCGGACCGGGGAGCTGTTTTTT. Translating it yields CASRISGVRTGELFF.

This clone was seen a handful of times. CDR3 loop: CASTLTPGLDEKLFF. The CDR3 nucleotides read TGTGCCAGCACCCTCACTCCCGGTTTGGATGAAAAACTGTTTTTT. The chain is built from TRBV6-6 and TRBJ1-4; D is unresolved. V shed 7 bases and J shed 6 bases, with 18 bases lying between them. This CDR3 has 15 residues. Germline CDR1 reads MNHNY; CDR2 reads SVGAGI (reference sequence).

This clone turned up a few times. The V call is TRBV6-5, the J call TRBJ2-7, with 8 positions matching TRBD1. CDR3 length equals 14 residues. Germline values: CDR1 MNHEY, CDR2 SVGAGI. V was clipped by 5 bases and J by 2 bases; unmatched bases: 5. CDR3 residues: CASSPQGATYEQYF. The CDR3 coding sequence is TGTGCCAGCAGTCCCCAGGGGGCCACCTACGAGCAGTACTTC.